Relative to its sample, the clone carrying this T cell receptor beta chain is medium-sized. What it recognizes is unknown. V was clipped by 0 bases and J by 5 bases; unmatched bases: 6. The CDR3 runs to 16 residues. Germline V gene data show CDR1 as LGHDT and CDR2 as YNNKEL (reference sequence). Sequencing used immunoSEQ multiplex PCR; TCRdb keeps in-frame clones, though not all of them. This repertoire shows 140,000 to 150,000 clones, just over 90% found once; its top ten account for less than 2.5%. The record originates from a study of T cell responses to AZD1222 COVID-19 vaccine. Study outcomes and limitations: Unmutated variant regions are reportedly targeted by nearly half of spike-specific TCRs.

The chain uses TRBV3-1 (or the pseudogene TRBV3-2) and TRBJ2-2; 7 bases map to TRBD2. This specimen was peripheral blood, taken 28 days after the second AZD1222 dose. This clonotype was sampled from an adult who received the AZD1222 COVID-19 vaccine. In DNA, the CDR3 is TGTGCCAGCAGCCAAGATCTGGCGGGGGTTACCGGGGAGCTGTTTTTT. It specifies CASSQDLAGVTGELFF.